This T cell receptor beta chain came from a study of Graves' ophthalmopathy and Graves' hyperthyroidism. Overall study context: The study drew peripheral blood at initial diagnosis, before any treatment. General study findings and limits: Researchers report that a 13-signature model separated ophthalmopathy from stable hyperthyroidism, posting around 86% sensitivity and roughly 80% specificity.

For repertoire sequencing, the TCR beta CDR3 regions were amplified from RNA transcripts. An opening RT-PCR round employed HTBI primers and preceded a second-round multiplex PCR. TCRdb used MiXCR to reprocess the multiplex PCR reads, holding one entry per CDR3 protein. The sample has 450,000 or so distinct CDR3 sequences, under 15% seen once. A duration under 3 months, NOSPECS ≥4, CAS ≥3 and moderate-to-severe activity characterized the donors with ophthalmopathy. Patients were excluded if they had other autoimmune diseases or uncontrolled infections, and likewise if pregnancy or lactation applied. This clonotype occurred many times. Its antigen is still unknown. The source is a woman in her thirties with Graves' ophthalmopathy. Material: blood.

In DNA form, the CDR3 reads TGTGCCAGCAGTCAGAGTTCTCATGGCTACACCTTC. Its translation is CASSQSSHGYTF. The chain recombines TRBV6-2 or TRBV6-3 with TRBJ1-2; D ambiguous. The germline V and J ends were trimmed by 5 bases and 6 bases, with 10 bases remaining between them. The germline CDR1 and CDR2 sequences are MNHEY and SVGEGT. This CDR3 is 12 amino acids long.